Listed below are T cell receptor beta chains from one sample, sequenced in a study of blood T cell repertoires in COVID-19. Data came from immunoSEQ multiplex PCR; TCRdb stores just in-frame clones and leaves some out. The table records approximately 180,000 clones, roughly 88% of them present only once. The sample was PBMCs or T cells enriched from blood (not recorded which). The receptors shown here come from a man aged 45 to 65 who had recovered from COVID-19. The CDR3 runs from the conserved cysteine through the conserved F or W. The D gene is left open where the match is weak. The size entry is marked missing in some rows and otherwise reads once, few, many or a size class.

TRBJ1-3 TRBV4-1 - - CASSQEGGGQVGNTIYF TGCGCCAGCAGCCAAGAAGGCGGGGGGCAAGTTGGAAACACCATATATTTT
TRBJ1-1 TRBV12-3/TRBV12-4 TRBD1 - CASSQDRYTEAFF TGTGCCAGCAGTCAGGACAGGTACACTGAAGCTTTCTTT
TRBJ2-2 TRBV30 - - CAWSVSANTGELFF TGTGCCTGGAGTGTTTCGGCGAACACCGGGGAGCTGTTTTTT
TRBJ2-7 TRBV28 - - CASSTGSPYEQYF TGTGCCAGCAGCACAGGTTCCCCCTACGAGCAGTACTTC
TRBJ2-3 TRBV7-6 TRBD2 - CASSPAGGLDTQYF TGTGCCAGCAGCCCAGCGGGGGGTTTAGATACGCAGTATTTT
TRBJ1-6 TRBV2 - - CASKYRQGNSPLHF TGTGCCAGCAAATATCGGCAGGGGAATTCACCCCTCCACTTT
TRBJ2-5 TRBV10-3 TRBD1 - CAISRTGEPQETQYF TGTGCCATCAGCCGGACAGGGGAACCCCAAGAGACCCAGTACTTC
TRBJ1-2 TRBV28 TRBD1 - CASRTTGGNYGYTF TGTGCCAGCAGAACGACAGGGGGAAACTATGGCTACACCTTC
TRBJ1-1 TRBV6-1 - - CASTQEVGNTEAFF TGTGCCAGCACCCAGGAGGTAGGGAACACTGAAGCTTTCTTT
TRBJ2-3 TRBV14 TRBD2 - CASSQAGGGADTQYF TGTGCCAGCAGCCAAGCGGGGGGAGGTGCAGATACGCAGTATTTT
TRBJ1-2 TRBV14 - - CASSHSRNYGYTF TGTGCCAGCAGCCATTCACGGAACTATGGCTACACCTTC
TRBJ1-1 TRBV19 TRBD1 - CASRRQGEGPEAFF TGTGCCAGTAGGAGACAGGGGGAAGGGCCTGAAGCTTTCTTT
TRBJ2-1 TRBV11-2 - few CASSLVSGFGNEQFF TGTGCCAGCAGCTTAGTTTCGGGATTTGGCAATGAGCAGTTCTTC
TRBJ2-1 TRBV29-1 TRBD1 - CSVESAGGNEQFF TGCAGCGTTGAGTCGGCAGGGGGAAATGAGCAGTTCTTC
TRBJ2-7 TRBV10-1 - once CASSDSPYEQYF TGCGCCAGCAGTGACAGTCCCTACGAGCAGTACTTC
TRBJ1-1 TRBV30 - - CASRTGSGTEAFF TGTGCCTCACGGACGGGATCGGGCACTGAAGCTTTCTTT